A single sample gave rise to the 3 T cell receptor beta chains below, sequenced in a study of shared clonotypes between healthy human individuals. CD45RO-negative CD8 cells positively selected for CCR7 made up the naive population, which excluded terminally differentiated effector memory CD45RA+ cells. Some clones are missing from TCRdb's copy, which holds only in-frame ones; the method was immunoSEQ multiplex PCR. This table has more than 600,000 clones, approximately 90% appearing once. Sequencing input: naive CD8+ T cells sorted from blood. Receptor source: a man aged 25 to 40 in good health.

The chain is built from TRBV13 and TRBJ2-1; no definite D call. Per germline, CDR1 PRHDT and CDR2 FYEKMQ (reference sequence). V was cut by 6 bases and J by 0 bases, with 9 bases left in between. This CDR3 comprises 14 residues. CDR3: CASSPESSYNEQFF. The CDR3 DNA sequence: TGTGCCAGCAGTCCCGAGAGCTCCTACAATGAGCAGTTCTTC.

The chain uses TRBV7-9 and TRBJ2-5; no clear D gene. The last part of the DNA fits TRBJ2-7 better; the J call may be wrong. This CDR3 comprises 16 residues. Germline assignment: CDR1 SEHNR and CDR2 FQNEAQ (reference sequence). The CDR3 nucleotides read TGTGCCAGCAATCCAATGGGCTTTTTCTCCACCTACGAGCAGTACTTC. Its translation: CASNPMGFFSTYEQYF.

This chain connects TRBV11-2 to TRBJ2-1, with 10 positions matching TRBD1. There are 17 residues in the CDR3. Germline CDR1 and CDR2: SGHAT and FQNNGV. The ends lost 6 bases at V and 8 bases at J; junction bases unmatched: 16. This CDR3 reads CASSVDLETGGFDEQFF. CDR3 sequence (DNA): TGTGCCAGCAGTGTTGATCTTGAGACAGGGGGCTTTGATGAGCAGTTCTTC. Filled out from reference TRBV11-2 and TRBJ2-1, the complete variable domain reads EAGVAQSPRYKIIEKRQSVAFWCNPISGHATLYWYQQILGQGPKLLIQFQNNGVVDDSQLPKDRFSAERLKGVDSTLKIQPAKLEDSAVYLCASSVDLETGGFDEQFFGPGTRLTVL.